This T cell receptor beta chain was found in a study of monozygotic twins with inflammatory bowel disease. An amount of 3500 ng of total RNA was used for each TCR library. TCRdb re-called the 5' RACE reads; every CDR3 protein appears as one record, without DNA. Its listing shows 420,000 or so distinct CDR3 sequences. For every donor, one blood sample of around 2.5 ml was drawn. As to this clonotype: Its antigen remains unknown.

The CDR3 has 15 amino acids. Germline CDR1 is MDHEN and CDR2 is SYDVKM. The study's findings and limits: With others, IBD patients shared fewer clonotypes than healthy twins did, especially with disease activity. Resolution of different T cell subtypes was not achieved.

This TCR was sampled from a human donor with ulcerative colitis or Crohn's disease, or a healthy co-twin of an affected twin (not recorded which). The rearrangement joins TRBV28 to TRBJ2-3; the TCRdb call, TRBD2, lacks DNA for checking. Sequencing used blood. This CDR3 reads CASRGTSGIGDTQYF.